The 32 T cell receptor beta chains reported below all come from one sample, sequenced in a study of blood T cell repertoires in COVID-19. Sequencing used immunoSEQ multiplex PCR; TCRdb keeps in-frame clones, though not all of them. The data contain a few hundred thousand clones, 86% of them singletons. Material for sequencing was peripheral blood. The receptor set was obtained from a man younger than 35 with active or convalescent COVID-19.

The chain couples TRBV19 to TRBJ2-1, with 10 bases fitting TRBD1. This CDR3 has 14 residues. Trimming took 5 bases from V and 7 from J; bases not matched to a gene: 5. Germline CDR1 is LNHDA and CDR2 is SQIVND (reference sequence). This CDR3 reads CASSLGDRGNEQFF. The CDR3 coding sequence is TGTGCCAGTAGTCTTGGGGACAGGGGAAATGAGCAGTTCTTC. Filled out from reference TRBV19 and TRBJ2-1, the complete variable domain reads DGGITQSPKYLFRKEGQNVTLSCEQNLNHDAMYWYRQDPGQGLRLIYYSQIVNDFQKGDIAEGYSVSREKKESFPLTVTSAQKNPTAFYLCASSLGDRGNEQFFGPGTRLTVL.

The V call is TRBV10-3, the J call TRBJ1-6; no clear D gene. The CDR3 has 13 residues. Trimming removed 7 bases at V and 10 bases at J, with 14 bases between. Germline-derived CDR1 and CDR2 are ENHRY and SYGVKD. In nucleotides, the CDR3 is TGTGCCATCATGCCCTCGGGAGGGTCACCCCTCCACTTT. Protein: CAIMPSGGSPLHF.

The chain couples TRBV7-2 to TRBJ2-1, with 11 nucleotides matching TRBD2. J gave up 4 bases and V 4 bases, and 9 bases lay outside the gene matches. Germline V gene data show CDR1 as SGHTA and CDR2 as FQGNSA. The CDR3 runs 17 residues. This chain's CDR3 is CASSSMAGLAVYNEQFF. The CDR3 bases are TGTGCCAGCAGCTCCATGGCGGGACTAGCGGTATACAATGAGCAGTTCTTC.

V is TRBV28 and J is TRBJ2-2, with D possibly matching TRBD2 (5 bases). The germline V gene has CDR1 MDHEN and CDR2 SYDVKM. V shed 3 bases and J shed 6 bases, with 14 bases lying between them. The CDR3 extends over 15 amino acids. The CDR3 sequence is CASSFAGGRAGELFF. The DNA of the CDR3 is TGTGCCAGCAGTTTTGCAGGAGGACGGGCCGGGGAGCTGTTTTTT.

This clone was detected only once. V is TRBV5-6 and J is TRBJ2-7, with D perhaps matching TRBD2 (7 bases). This CDR3 has 15 residues. CDR1 and CDR2 (germline): SGHDT, YYEEEE. Trimming left V 2 bases short and J 2 bases short, with 14 bases between. In nucleotides, the CDR3 is TGTGCCAGCAGCTTAGGAGGGGGGGCAGCCTACGAGCAGTACTTC. It specifies CASSLGGGAAYEQYF.

The chain carries TRBV24-1 and TRBJ1-6, with TRBD1 identical over 8 bases. Germline trimming cut 7 bases from V and 7 bases from J; bases unmatched to any gene: 5. This CDR3 has 14 amino acids. Germline CDR1 KGHDR, CDR2 SFDVKD. The CDR3 region has the DNA TGTGCCACCAGGGACAGGGAACCAAATTCACCCCTCCACTTT. It translates to CATRDREPNSPLHF.

The chain couples TRBV10-1 to TRBJ2-3; TRBD1 agrees at 9 bases. This CDR3 contains 16 residues. Germline V CDR1 and CDR2: WNHNN, SYGVQD (reference sequence). Germline trimming cut 0 bases from V and 6 bases from J; bases unmatched to any gene: 7. The CDR3 coding sequence is TGCGCCAGCAGTGAGTCCCGGACAGGGGTCATCGATACGCAGTATTTT. Translation gives CASSESRTGVIDTQYF.

The rearrangement joins TRBV7-2 to TRBJ1-3, with D hard to call. CDR1 and CDR2 (germline): SGHTA, FQGNSA. V was clipped by 4 bases and J by 2 bases, with 9 bases between them. The CDR3 contains 14 residues. The CDR3 here is CASSSSRAGNTIYF. CDR3 bases: TGTGCCAGCAGCTCCTCGAGAGCTGGAAACACCATATATTTT. The whole variable domain, remainder taken from reference TRBV7-2 and TRBJ1-3, is GAGVSQSPSNKVTEKGKDVELRCDPISGHTALYWYRQSLGQGLEFLIYFQGNSAPDKSGLPSDRFSAERTGGSVSTLTIQRTQQEDSAVYLCASSSSRAGNTIYFGEGSWLTVV.

V and J are TRBV6-1 and TRBJ2-7; D uncertain. Trimming took 3 bases from V and 6 from J, leaving 12 bases between them. Germline values: CDR1 MNHNS, CDR2 SASEGT. The CDR3 sequence is 13 residues long. In nucleotides, the CDR3 is TGTGCCAGCAGTGATATGAGAGCCCGCGAGCAGTACTTC. Its protein product is CASSDMRAREQYF.

The J gene is TRBJ2-5, the V gene TRBV25-1; possibly TRBD1 for D (5 bases). This CDR3 is built from 13 residues. Trimming took 3 bases from V and 5 from J, leaving 10 bases between them. The germline V gene encodes CDR1 MGHDK and CDR2 SYGVNS. The CDR3 DNA sequence: TGTGCCAGCAGTGACCCAGGGCACGAGACCCAGTACTTC. It yields the protein CASSDPGHETQYF.

The chain employs TRBV5-1 and TRBJ1-3; D perhaps matches TRBD1 (5 bases). Germline loops: CDR1 SGHRS, CDR2 YFSETQ. The CDR3 consists of 15 residues. V lost 0 bases, J lost 0 bases, and 7 bases lay in between. CDR3 coding DNA: TGCGCCAGCAGCTTGGGACAGAGCTCTGGAAACACCATATATTTT. Protein: CASSLGQSSGNTIYF.

In this sample, this clone turned up a few times. The chain links TRBV9 to TRBJ2-3; 13 bases line up with TRBD2. In germline, CDR1 is SGDLS, CDR2 YYNGEE. The CDR3 consists of 16 residues. V shed 4 bases, J shed 5 bases, and the junction held 7 bases outside the gene matches. For the CDR3, the DNA is TGTGCCAGCAGCATTGGACTAGCGGGGGCGGGAGATACGCAGTATTTT. It is translated as CASSIGLAGAGDTQYF.

This chain joins TRBV14 and TRBJ2-1; the D gene is possibly TRBD2 (5 bases). The CDR3 is 14 residues long. The ends were cut back, 4 bases at V and 7 bases at J, with 14 bases in the middle. CDR1 is SGHDN, CDR2 FVKESK, per germline. CDR3 protein: CASSPGSVENEQFF. The DNA for the CDR3 is TGTGCCAGCAGCCCAGGTAGCGTCGAGAATGAGCAGTTCTTC. Combining the CDR3 with reference TRBV14 and TRBJ2-1 gives the whole variable domain EAGVTQFPSHSVIEKGQTVTLRCDPISGHDNLYWYRRVMGKEIKFLLHFVKESKQDESGMPNNRFLAERTGGTYSTLKVQPAELEDSGVYFCASSPGSVENEQFFGPGTRLTVL.

This clone appeared a single time. V and J are TRBV6-5 and TRBJ2-1; 7 bases agree with TRBD2. V lost 4 bases, J lost 7 bases, and 13 bases stayed unmatched. CDR3 length: 16 residues. CDR1 is MNHEY and CDR2 is SVGAGI in the germline V gene. In DNA form, the CDR3 reads TGTGCCAGCAGTTCCTCAAGCGGGACCCTTCTTAATGAGCAGTTCTTC. This gives the protein CASSSSSGTLLNEQFF.

The chain links TRBV27 to TRBJ2-1, with 8 bases lining up with TRBD2. The ends lost 4 bases at V and 6 bases at J; junction bases unmatched: 2. From germline, CDR1 is MNHEY and CDR2 SMNVEV (reference sequence). This CDR3 has 13 amino acids. The CDR3 reads CASSSGGGNEQFF. CDR3 DNA: TGTGCCAGCAGTTCGGGGGGGGGCAATGAGCAGTTCTTC.

V gene TRBV29-1 combines with J gene TRBJ1-1, with D possibly TRBD1 on 6 matching bases. This CDR3 comprises 12 residues. Germline lookup yields CDR1 SQVTM and CDR2 ANQGSEA. V shed 7 bases and J shed 3 bases, with 12 bases lying between them. DNA for the CDR3: TGCAGCGCGAGGGACACCGACACTGAAGCTTTCTTT. It specifies CSARDTDTEAFF.

CDR3 residues: CASMPQVNSPLHF. CDR3 bases: TGTGCCAGCATGCCACAGGTCAATTCACCCCTCCACTTT. The chain has TRBV2 and TRBJ1-6, with TRBD1 as a possible D gene (5 bases). This CDR3 has 13 residues. Germline V gene lookup returns CDR1 SNHLY and CDR2 FYNNEI. V was clipped by 7 bases and J by 7 bases, with 11 bases between them.

The CDR3 DNA sequence: TGTGCCAGCAGTGTTGTAGCACCCTCTAGCACAGATACGCAGTATTTT. It is translated as CASSVVAPSSTDTQYF. This chain connects TRBV2 to TRBJ2-3, with D unclear. Per the germline V gene, CDR1 is SNHLY and CDR2 is FYNNEI. V was cut by 4 bases and J by 0 bases, with 14 bases left in between. The CDR3 is 16 amino acids.

V and J are TRBV6-5 and TRBJ2-1; maybe TRBD2 (6 bases). Germline V gene lookup returns CDR1 MNHEY and CDR2 SVGAGI. V gave up 7 bases and J gave up 5 bases, with 18 bases separating them. This CDR3 spans 15 amino acids. The CDR3 sequence: CASISGASADNEQFF. In DNA, the CDR3 is TGTGCCAGCATCTCTGGGGCTAGCGCGGACAATGAGCAGTTCTTC.

V is TRBV5-1 and J is TRBJ1-1; a possible D gene is TRBD1 (6 bases). Germline-derived CDR1 and CDR2 are SGHRS and YFSETQ. The CDR3 totals 14 residues. V shed 6 bases and J shed 0 bases, with 12 bases lying between them. In nucleotides, the CDR3 is TGCGCCAGCACACCGGGACAACTGAACACTGAAGCTTTCTTT. The encoded protein is CASTPGQLNTEAFF. Using reference TRBV5-1 and TRBJ1-1 for the parts outside the CDR3, the full variable domain is KAGVTQTPRYLIKTRGQQVTLSCSPISGHRSVSWYQQTPGQGLQFLFEYFSETQRNKGNFPGRFSGRQFSNSRSEMNVSTLELGDSALYLCASTPGQLNTEAFFGQGTRLTVV.

The chain joins TRBV28 to TRBJ1-3; no reliable D call. V was clipped by 3 bases and J by 4 bases, with 10 bases between them. The CDR3 spans 14 residues. Germline CDR1 MDHEN, CDR2 SYDVKM. In DNA, the CDR3 is TGTGCCAGCAGTTTGGTACGGAGAGGAAACACCATATATTTT. Translating gives CASSLVRRGNTIYF.

V and J are TRBV5-1 and TRBJ2-3, with D perhaps TRBD2 (6 bases). V lost 1 base to trimming and J lost 2 bases, with 14 bases between them. The CDR3 runs 16 residues. CDR1 and CDR2 from the germline V gene are SGHRS and YFSETQ. For the CDR3, the DNA is TGCGCCAGCAGCTTGTCCCGACTAGGGCCCACAGATACGCAGTATTTT. Amino acid sequence: CASSLSRLGPTDTQYF.

The chain links TRBV5-1 to TRBJ2-3, with D perhaps TRBD2 (6 bases). Germline CDR1 reads SGHRS; CDR2 reads YFSETQ. V was clipped by 2 bases and J by 10 bases, with 14 bases between them. CDR3 length: 13 amino acids. CDR3 coding DNA: TGCGCCAGCAGCTTTGAGCCGGGAGCGGCGCAGTATTTT. It codes for CASSFEPGAAQYF.

The sample holds a few counts of this clone. The V and J genes are TRBV28 and TRBJ2-7, with D unclear. Trimming took 4 bases from V and 3 from J, leaving 4 bases between them. CDR3 size: 11 residues. The germline gives CDR1 MDHEN, CDR2 SYDVKM. In DNA, the CDR3 is TGTGCCAGCAGTTCACTCTACGAGCAGTACTTC. Translated, it gives CASSSLYEQYF.

The chain carries TRBV5-1 and TRBJ2-3; D is undetermined. V was pared by 4 bases and J by 2 bases, with 14 bases between. CDR3 length equals 15 residues. Germline V CDR1 and CDR2: SGHRS, YFSETQ. The DNA of the CDR3 is TGCGCCAGCAGCCGAAACAACCTCCTCACAGATACGCAGTATTTT. Encoded protein: CASSRNNLLTDTQYF.

The chain uses TRBV6-5 and TRBJ1-2, with D possibly matching TRBD1 (5 bases). There are 15 residues in the CDR3. With 7 bases removed from V and 1 base from J, the gap between germline ends came to 16 bases. CDR1 MNHEY and CDR2 SVGAGI come from the germline V gene. CDR3 amino acids: CASTTALLRNYGYTF. The DNA for the CDR3 is TGTGCCAGCACGACAGCTCTCCTTCGTAACTATGGCTACACCTTC.

V is TRBV20-1 and J is TRBJ1-4; no reliable D call. The germline gives CDR1 DFQATT, CDR2 SNEGSKA (reference sequence). The CDR3 runs 11 residues. Trimming took 6 bases from V and 13 from J, leaving 15 bases between them. The CDR3 nucleotides read TGCAGTGCCGTTGGGAGGGAATTACTGTTTTTT. It specifies CSAVGRELLFF.

CDR3 bases: TGTGCCAGCAGCTTATTTGGTAGCGAAGAGACCCAGTACTTC. It is translated as CASSLFGSEETQYF. The chain carries TRBV7-9 and TRBJ2-5; TRBD2 might be the D (5 bases). Trimming removed 2 bases from V and 3 bases from J, with 10 bases in between. Germline CDR1 and CDR2: SEHNR and FQNEAQ (reference sequence). CDR3 size: 14 residues.

The J gene is TRBJ2-3, the V gene TRBV11-2; 15 nucleotides line up with TRBD2. Per the germline V gene, CDR1 is SGHAT and CDR2 is FQNNGV. The CDR3 extends over 18 amino acids. V was clipped by 1 base and J by 5 bases; unmatched bases: 7. Here the CDR3 reads CASSLGPGLAGGGDTQYF. The DNA for the CDR3 is TGTGCCAGCAGCTTAGGCCCGGGACTAGCGGGGGGAGGAGATACGCAGTATTTT.

The chain links TRBV28 to TRBJ1-2; TRBD1 agrees at 8 bases. This CDR3 is 14 amino acids long. Trimming at V came to 6 bases and at J to 8 bases, leaving 11 bases not matched to a gene. From germline, CDR1 is MDHEN and CDR2 SYDVKM. The CDR3 here is CASSRDRTGQGYTF. The DNA for the CDR3 is TGTGCCAGCAGCCGCGATCGGACAGGGCAGGGCTACACCTTC.

This rearrangement joins TRBV12-3 or TRBV12-4 to TRBJ1-6; no firm D call. CDR3 size: 12 residues. The ends were cut back, 3 bases at V and 8 bases at J, with 5 bases in the middle. CDR3 residues: CASSFPYSPLHF. In DNA, the CDR3 is TGTGCCAGCAGTTTTCCGTATTCACCCCTCCACTTT.

The rearrangement links TRBV7-6 to TRBJ2-5, with 8 bases identical to TRBD2. The CDR3 contains 16 residues. Trimming cost V 5 bases and J 5 bases; bases outside gene matches: 13. The germline gives CDR1 SGHVS, CDR2 FNYEAQ. Here the CDR3 reads CASSPVGTSPPETQYF. The CDR3 DNA is TGTGCCAGCAGCCCCGTTGGGACTAGTCCCCCCGAGACCCAGTACTTC.